This T cell receptor (beta chain) is drawn from a study of T cell clonotyping in hematopoietic cell transplantation. Study-wide points: Pathologically expanded recipient clonotypes increased progressively from day 30 to day 180 as diversity fell. No sorting was done, leaving CD4 and CD8 contributions mixed.

Profiling relied on immunoSEQ multiplex PCR, and the TCRdb table lists in-frame clones only, not all of them. Of 4,600 or so clones in the sample, about 76% were seen once. J gave up 5 bases and V 0 bases, and 6 bases lay outside the gene matches. Germline loops: CDR1 SGHKS, CDR2 YYEKEE (reference sequence). The CDR3 is 16 amino acids. This clone occurred once. Its antigen is as yet unknown. This sequence was found in a female patient aged 50-59 years who had an allogeneic stem cell transplant from an unrelated donor, so the T cells may come from the graft donor. Some clones in this sample may be carry-over from other donors' samples. The sequencing here drew on peripheral blood mononuclear cells, taken 100 days after allogeneic stem cell transplant. V and J are TRBV5-5 and TRBJ1-2; the match to TRBD1 covers 11 bases. This CDR3 is CASSLAPDRGQYGYTF. The CDR3, as DNA: TGTGCCAGCAGCTTGGCTCCGGACAGGGGGCAATATGGCTACACCTTC.